Described below is a single T cell receptor (beta chain) sequence and its context. This clonotype was seen more than once but under ten times. What this receptor recognizes is not known. Just one base apart from a much larger clone, this may be a read error. Unsorted PBMC libraries were generated from 2 million PBMCs stored in RNAlater at -80 °C until RNA extraction. Multiple sclerosis patients were enrolled in a US clinical protocol evaluating disease progression by magnetic resonance imaging. Peripheral blood was subjected to Ficoll-Hypaque density gradient centrifugation to isolate PBMCs, which were then cryopreserved in liquid nitrogen. The CDR3 runs 14 residues from the cysteine to the phenylalanine. The kept DNA is CDR3 alone, 42 bases in frame from the first base. V is reduced by 2 bases and J by 4 bases, leaving a spacing of 12 bases between them. The germline V gene (reference sequence) yields SGHAT for CDR1 and FQDESV for CDR2.

This sample was taken from a study of neurological immune-mediated disorders (dated by TCRdb to 2018 to 2020). The study in broad terms: Among the approximately 35 multiple sclerosis patients, relapsing-remitting MS accounted for some 30 and secondary progressive MS accounted for 3. The 95 to 120 TCR-beta libraries covered PBMC samples along with longitudinal samples, technical triplicates, and paired sorted CD4+ and CD8+ T-cell subsets. Using UMI-based sequencing, the study compared peripheral blood TCR-beta repertoires from patients with HTLV-I-associated myelopathy (HAM/TSP), patients with multiple sclerosis, and healthy controls. The cohort comprised about 68 subjects: roughly 15 HAM/TSP patients, 35 or so multiple sclerosis patients and 20 healthy controls.

cDNA was synthesized by template-switch 5'RACE using a primer carrying a 10-nucleotide random unique molecular identifier by which each TCR transcript was tagged. Over 160 million TCR-beta sequences, covering 15-18 subjects, were produced in each sequencing run. The RNeasy kit was used for extraction of total RNA. TCR-beta VDJ regions were amplified with primers for the TCR constant region and the 5'RACE anchor, using the KAPA Real-time Library Amplification kit. A first PCR added sample indexes and Illumina adaptors, and a second PCR then raised library yield. After purification with Ampure beads, the TCR product of roughly 650 bp was size-selected on a 2% E-gel SizeSelection system. Before pooling, library quality was checked on a Bioanalyzer, concentration was measured with Qubit, and libraries were quantified with the Kapa Library Quantification kit. An Illumina HiSeq 2500 sequenced the libraries paired-end 2 x 150 bp. To increase sequence diversity, about 23-30% phiX was spiked into each library pool. On the authors' methods: The quality-filtered reads were processed with the UMI-based MiGEC pipeline, whose error correction step removed more than 80% of the raw TCR sequences. VDJ genes were aligned to IMGT germline references, and clonotypes were defined by unique CDR3 amino acid sequence plus V-J genes. Clonal expansion, Shannon diversity and CDR3 relatedness were evaluated with VDJtools (CalcPairwiseDistances, ClusterSamples), while phylogenetic trees were built in CLCbio workbench. A clone was classed as expanded if it had 8 or more unique UMIs, a cutoff based on coefficient-of-variation modelling across technical triplicates. TCRdb reanalyzed the raw reads on its own, using fastp at Q25 for trimming and MiXCR for clone calling, and kept in-frame beta chains. Rows are combined by CDR3 protein, so each entry shows the most common genes and DNA. For this entry, the V and J calls and clone size follow TCRdb and not the study's own pipeline. The sample profile shows roughly 74,000 distinct CDR3 sequences; around 5.2% of them were found once. The ten top clones hold just under 7.5% of the sample.

The investigation overall reported the following: Repertoires from 18 of 34 MS patients were grouped by phylogenetic analysis into a cluster of related CDR3 sequences, suggesting a possible repertoire-level signature. Expanded clones from different subjects shared no identical CDR3 amino acid sequences, which suggests that TCR-beta repertoires were private in all groups. TCR clonal expansion was greatest in HAM/TSP patients and smallest in MS patients, who ranked below even healthy controls. No association of the MS cluster with clinical or MRI features was observed, and the need for larger cohorts was stated by the authors.

Sequenced input: PBMCs. The receptor was isolated from a young man with multiple sclerosis. The chain is encoded by TRBV11-1 joined to TRBJ2-7; TRBD2 is a weak D gene call, 6 bases matching. The nucleotide sequence reads TGTGCCAGCAGCTTACTGGGACGGGGGTACGAGCAGTACTTC. Its product reads: CASSLLGRGYEQYF. Supplemented by the reference TRBV11-1 and TRBJ2-7 proteins around the CDR3, the complete variable domain is EAEVAQSPRYKITEKSQAVAFWCDPISGHATLYWYRQILGQGPELLVQFQDESVVDDSQLPKDRFSAERLKGVDSTLKIQPAELGDSAMYLCASSLLGRGYEQYFGPGTRLTVT.